The clone carrying this T cell receptor beta chain has a count of ten or more. The CDR3 consists of 16 residues. Trimming took 0 bases from V and 2 from J, leaving 11 bases between them. Germline V gene data show CDR1 as SGHVS and CDR2 as FQNEAQ. This entry is derived from a study of T cells in Graves' hyperthyroidism and ophthalmopathy. Template material for amplifying TCR beta CDR3 regions consisted of RNA transcripts. HTBI primers were used for first-round RT-PCR of the TCR CDR3. TCRdb fed the multiplex PCR reads into MiXCR, producing one record per CDR3 protein. This sample has roughly 300,000 distinct CDR3 sequences, with 20% to 25% found just once.

The chain joins TRBV7-8 to TRBJ2-1; a possible D gene is TRBD2 (5 bases). Sequenced input: blood. The clonotype originates from a woman between 45 and 65 years old with Graves' hyperthyroidism. The CDR3 region has the DNA TGTGCCAGCAGCTTAGCGAGGGCAGAACCCTACAATGAGCAGTTCTTC. It encodes CASSLARAEPYNEQFF.